These 12 T cell receptor beta chains share one sample of origin, sequenced in a study of T cells in localized non-small cell lung cancer. Sequenced by immunoSEQ multiplex PCR; TCRdb stores in-frame clones only, minus some. Of about 78,000 clones listed, 84% are singletons. The sequencing here drew on peripheral blood, taken before any cancer treatment. The source of these receptors is a man aged 40-75 years with stage I lung adenocarcinoma.

This rearrangement joins TRBV7-9 to TRBJ2-5; D is ambiguous. CDR3 size: 11 residues. Germline V lookup: CDR1 SEHNR, CDR2 FQNEAQ (reference sequence). V lost 3 bases, J lost 7 bases, and 6 bases lay in between. The CDR3, as DNA: TGTGCCAGCAGCTTGGTGGGGACCCAGTACTTC. Amino acid sequence: CASSLVGTQYF.

This sequence joins TRBV5-8 and TRBJ2-3; D gene ambiguous. Germline V CDR1 and CDR2: SGHTS, YDEGEE. CDR3 length equals 13 residues. The ends were cut back, 7 bases at V and 0 bases at J, with 9 bases in the middle. CDR3 in amino acids: CASGRISTDTQYF. The CDR3, as DNA: TGTGCCAGCGGTCGGATTAGCACAGATACGCAGTATTTT.

In its sample, this clone was seen once. The V and J genes are TRBV14 and TRBJ1-1; no clear D gene. The CDR3 contains 13 residues. Germline V lookup: CDR1 SGHDN, CDR2 FVKESK. V shed 1 base and J shed 7 bases, with 10 bases lying between them. The CDR3 is CASSQVTGFEAFF. The DNA for the CDR3 is TGTGCCAGCAGCCAAGTGACGGGGTTTGAAGCTTTCTTT.

The chain has TRBV7-8 and TRBJ1-4; D might be TRBD1 (6 bases). Trimming cost V 3 bases and J 9 bases, with 26 bases left between them. The CDR3 contains 18 residues. Germline CDR1 is SGHVS and CDR2 is FQNEAQ. CDR3 sequence reads: CASSFPRTDPGDSKKLFF. The CDR3, as DNA: TGTGCCAGCAGCTTCCCGCGGACAGACCCTGGGGATAGTAAAAAACTGTTTTTT.

This sequence joins TRBV5-1 and TRBJ2-1, with a possible D match to TRBD1 (5 bases). Per the germline V gene, CDR1 is SGHRS and CDR2 is YFSETQ. The CDR3 loop spans 15 amino acids. Trimming removed 4 bases at V and 3 bases at J, with 14 bases between. The CDR3 is CASSPEPGFYNEQFF. The CDR3 DNA sequence: TGCGCCAGCAGCCCAGAACCAGGGTTCTACAATGAGCAGTTCTTC.

The CDR3 DNA follows: TGTGCCAGCAGCTTAAACAGGGCGGGCACTGAAGCTTTCTTT. Its protein product is CASSLNRAGTEAFF. The chain combines TRBV7-3 with TRBJ1-1, with D possibly matching TRBD1 (6 bases). V lost 1 base to trimming and J lost 4 bases, with 10 bases between them. The CDR3 length is 14 residues. From germline, CDR1 is SGHTA and CDR2 FQGTGA. The whole variable domain, filled in from reference TRBV7-3 and TRBJ1-1, reads GAGVSQTPSNKVTEKGKYVELRCDPISGHTALYWYRQSLGQGPEFLIYFQGTGAADDSGLPNDRFFAVRPEGSVSTLKIQRTERGDSAVYLCASSLNRAGTEAFFGQGTRLTVV.

The chain combines TRBV6-5 with TRBJ1-1, with D unclear. CDR1 MNHEY and CDR2 SVGAGI come from the germline V gene. The CDR3 has 11 amino acids. The V end lost 6 bases, the J end lost 8 bases, and 10 bases lay between the germline ends. CDR3: CASRWGQEAFF. As DNA, the CDR3 is TGTGCCAGCAGGTGGGGTCAGGAAGCTTTCTTT.

The chain employs TRBV18 and TRBJ1-3; tentative D call: TRBD1 (5 bases). The CDR3 spans 15 residues. Germline CDR1 and CDR2: KGHSH and LQKENI. V was trimmed by 4 bases and J by 0 bases, leaving 10 bases between them. As DNA, the CDR3 is TGTGCCAGCTCACAACAGGTCCACTCTGGAAACACCATATATTTT. This encodes CASSQQVHSGNTIYF.

Comments on this clone: Additional DNA sequences in this sample encode the identical CDR3. The rearrangement links TRBV18 to TRBJ2-7; D is perhaps TRBD1 (6 bases). The CDR3 is 13 amino acids. Trimming pared 6 bases from V and 3 bases from J, leaving 12 bases between. Germline V gene sequence: CDR1 KGHSH, CDR2 LQKENI. The CDR3 DNA is TGTGCCAGCTCTCCAGGGACATTCTACGAGCAGTACTTC. Protein product: CASSPGTFYEQYF.

The chain uses TRBV5-4 and TRBJ2-7; either TRBD1 or TRBD2 may fit D (5 bases each). Germline V lookup: CDR1 SGHNT, CDR2 YYREEE (reference sequence). The CDR3 consists of 16 residues. V shed 4 bases and J shed 2 bases, with 19 bases lying between them. DNA for the CDR3: TGTGCCAGCAGCGCCGGTCGGGACCCCTTCACCTACGAGCAGTACTTC. Amino acid sequence: CASSAGRDPFTYEQYF.

This chain links TRBV7-9 with TRBJ1-2; TRBD1 might be the D (5 bases). V shed 5 bases and J shed 5 bases, with 18 bases lying between them. The CDR3 has 15 amino acids. Germline lookup yields CDR1 SEHNR and CDR2 FQNEAQ (reference sequence). The CDR3 loop is CASSPPRGRGYGYTF. DNA for the CDR3: TGTGCCAGCAGCCCCCCCCGGGGGAGAGGGTATGGCTACACCTTC. The full variable domain, in which reference TRBV7-9 and TRBJ1-2 provide the parts outside the CDR3, is DTGVSQNPRHKITKRGQNVTFRCDPISEHNRLYWYRQTLGQGPEFLTYFQNEAQLEKSRLLSDRFSAERPKGSFSTLEIQRTEQGDSAMYLCASSPPRGRGYGYTFGSGTRLTVV.

The rearrangement links TRBV6-1 to TRBJ2-7; 7 nucleotides match TRBD1. Germline values: CDR1 MNHNS, CDR2 SASEGT. There are 15 residues in the CDR3. CDR3 DNA sequence: TGTGCTTCCAACAGGGGAACCAGGAGCTCCTACGAGCAGTACTTC. It translates to CASNRGTRSSYEQYF.